One TCR beta chain is described in this entry. The sample comes from a study of blood T cell repertoires in COVID-19. As handled by the study authors: Researchers report that nucleated cell counts were estimated from reference gene primer amplification. Assay used: immunoSEQ multiplex PCR; TCRdb lists only in-frame clones, some missing. The D gene and trimming were derived from the DNA, and the V and J assignments and clone size from that table. The data show 100,000 to 150,000 clones, 75% to 90% seen once. V lost 6 bases, J lost 10 bases, and 10 bases stayed unmatched. This CDR3 region has 14 residues. Looked up from germline, CDR1 is LGHDT and CDR2 is YNNKEL (reference sequence).

Input material: peripheral blood. This chain links TRBV3-1 (or the pseudogene TRBV3-2) with TRBJ1-4; 8 bases match TRBD1. This TCR derives from an older man with acute or convalescent COVID-19. In nucleotides, the CDR3 is TGTGCCAGCAGAGGGACAGGCAGTGCTGGAAAACTGTTTTTT. Translation: CASRGTGSAGKLFF.